This T cell receptor (beta chain) was profiled in a study of T cells in Graves' hyperthyroidism and ophthalmopathy. Study overall: Peripheral blood was drawn at first diagnosis, prior to all treatment.

Exclusion of a patient resulted from uncontrolled infection, other autoimmune disease, pregnancy or lactation. In making diagnoses, clinical symptoms, serum thyroxine and TRAb, thyroid ultrasound and orbital computed tomography were all used. Amplified TCR beta CDR3 regions came from RNA transcripts. The HTBI primer set drove a first-round RT-PCR of the TCR CDR3. TCRdb fed the multiplex PCR reads into MiXCR, producing one record per CDR3 protein. Of just under 750,000 distinct CDR3 sequences in the sample, 35% are singletons; the top ten hold around 30%. The CDR3 runs to 15 residues. J was trimmed by 0 bases and V by 7 bases; bases with no gene match: 8. CDR1 is DFQATT, CDR2 SNEGSKA, per germline (reference sequence). In its sample, this clonotype was seen a few times.

Material for sequencing was blood. The origin of this receptor is a woman in her 40s with Graves' hyperthyroidism. The rearrangement uses TRBV20-1 and TRBJ1-3, with TRBD1 identical over 8 bases. The CDR3 nucleotides read TGCAGTGTATCAGGGGGCCTGGACTCTGGAAACACCATATATTTT. It yields the protein CSVSGGLDSGNTIYF.